This TCR beta chain was captured in a study of human CD8 memory T cell subsets. Study-level results: The study found similarly high diversity in stem-like memory and precursor exhausted T cells, unlike effector memory cells. Going by Chao1 estimates, stem-like memory T cells seemed to be more diverse than precursor exhausted T cells.

In the case of this clonotype: The antigen is not known.

In germline, CDR1 is SGHAT, CDR2 FQNNGV. The CDR3 is 13 amino acids. Exhausted-like traits marked the TPEX cells, which were CCR7+ PD-1+ TIGIT+ early memory CD8+ T cells. Libraries of TCR beta chains were produced by 5' RACE (UMI-labeled). TCRdb reprocessed the 5' RACE reads, keeping one entry per CDR3 protein, no DNA. This repertoire includes about 8,800 distinct CDR3 sequences. Sequencing was done on a sample of CD8+ T cells from PBMCs. V usage is TRBV11-2 and J usage is TRBJ2-5; TCRdb returns TRBD1, unconfirmable since there is no DNA. The sequence derives from a human donor in good health. CDR3 in amino acids: CASSYGGQETQYF.